A selection of T cell receptor beta chains follows, all from one sample in a study of blood T cell repertoires in COVID-19. The data were produced by immunoSEQ multiplex PCR, yet TCRdb's version contains in-frame clones alone and is incomplete. Among 55,000 to 65,000 clones listed, around 90% were seen once. Sequencing was carried out using peripheral blood. Source of these receptors: a man in his 60s with acute or convalescent COVID-19. Each CDR3 is given without its conserved first and last residue. Fields, in order: clone size, J gene, V gene, CDR3 protein. Size is stated for part of the rows, as once, few or many counts, or as a class when the clone is expanded.

clone_size: NA; j_call: TRBJ1-2; v_call: TRBV14; cdr3_aa: ASSQDRGGYGYT
clone_size: NA; j_call: TRBJ2-7; v_call: TRBV6-5; cdr3_aa: ASSRRDRVRYEQY
clone_size: NA; j_call: TRBJ2-4; v_call: TRBV6-2/TRBV6-3; cdr3_aa: ASSYSARDIEGTLAKNIQY
clone_size: NA; j_call: TRBJ1-3; v_call: TRBV29-1; cdr3_aa: SATDRGGNTIY
clone_size: NA; j_call: TRBJ1-1; v_call: TRBV6-5; cdr3_aa: ASMMDRGGEAF
clone_size: NA; j_call: TRBJ1-2; v_call: TRBV19; cdr3_aa: ASSTPGRGGYT
clone_size: NA; j_call: TRBJ2-2; v_call: TRBV19; cdr3_aa: ASSKERTGELF
clone_size: NA; j_call: TRBJ2-3; v_call: TRBV5-6; cdr3_aa: ASSPGTGGVDTQY
clone_size: NA; j_call: TRBJ1-5; v_call: TRBV30; cdr3_aa: AWSVLTGGNQPQH
clone_size: once; j_call: TRBJ1-1; v_call: TRBV7-9; cdr3_aa: ASSLGGRGNTEAF
clone_size: once; j_call: TRBJ2-2; v_call: TRBV11-2; cdr3_aa: ASSPWTGSNTGELF
clone_size: few; j_call: TRBJ1-4; v_call: TRBV6-2/TRBV6-3; cdr3_aa: ASSYTGQAGAEKLF
clone_size: NA; j_call: TRBJ2-2; v_call: TRBV11-3; cdr3_aa: ASSLESRGGNTGELF
clone_size: once; j_call: TRBJ1-5; v_call: TRBV2; cdr3_aa: ASSEAGRVQPQH
clone_size: NA; j_call: TRBJ2-7; v_call: TRBV18; cdr3_aa: ASSPNRGSGDEQY
clone_size: once; j_call: TRBJ2-6; v_call: TRBV11-1; cdr3_aa: ASSATGFGANVLT
clone_size: NA; j_call: TRBJ2-7; v_call: TRBV7-8; cdr3_aa: ASSAWGSSSYEQY
clone_size: NA; j_call: TRBJ1-4; v_call: TRBV2; cdr3_aa: ATGDSELF
clone_size: once; j_call: TRBJ2-5; v_call: TRBV9; cdr3_aa: ASSVGLAGGGRETQY
clone_size: NA; j_call: TRBJ2-5; v_call: TRBV6-2/TRBV6-3; cdr3_aa: ASSYLRQEETQY
clone_size: NA; j_call: TRBJ2-1; v_call: TRBV9; cdr3_aa: ASSVDTSHYNEQF
clone_size: NA; j_call: TRBJ2-7; v_call: TRBV18; cdr3_aa: ASSPSLAPSSYEQY
clone_size: once; j_call: TRBJ1-1; v_call: TRBV11-3; cdr3_aa: ASSLSGMNTEAF
clone_size: NA; j_call: TRBJ2-2; v_call: TRBV30; cdr3_aa: AWRAGVPLTGELF
clone_size: NA; j_call: TRBJ2-7; v_call: TRBV6-5; cdr3_aa: ASRSGTGLSYEQY
clone_size: NA; j_call: TRBJ2-1; v_call: TRBV28; cdr3_aa: ASSRLAGYNEQF
clone_size: NA; j_call: TRBJ1-2; v_call: TRBV11-3; cdr3_aa: ASSSRDRDYGYT
clone_size: NA; j_call: TRBJ1-6; v_call: TRBV28; cdr3_aa: ASSVTGTGRKALH
clone_size: NA; j_call: TRBJ2-2; v_call: TRBV24-1; cdr3_aa: ATSDLDRDTGELF
clone_size: NA; j_call: TRBJ1-1; v_call: TRBV19; cdr3_aa: ASSSTVNTEAF
clone_size: NA; j_call: TRBJ1-1; v_call: TRBV30; cdr3_aa: AWEPDRYEAF
clone_size: NA; j_call: TRBJ1-2; v_call: TRBV5-1; cdr3_aa: ASSFGQGRGYT
clone_size: NA; j_call: TRBJ2-5; v_call: TRBV19; cdr3_aa: ASSISQQETQY
clone_size: few; j_call: TRBJ2-7; v_call: TRBV27; cdr3_aa: ASSLRGSHEQY
clone_size: NA; j_call: TRBJ2-1; v_call: TRBV3-1/TRBV3-2; cdr3_aa: ASSHTGEVVNEQF
clone_size: NA; j_call: TRBJ1-1; v_call: TRBV2; cdr3_aa: AGTGENTEAF
clone_size: NA; j_call: TRBJ2-7; v_call: TRBV7-2; cdr3_aa: ASSFPGGRAEQY
clone_size: NA; j_call: TRBJ2-5; v_call: TRBV6-5; cdr3_aa: ASSPSGIQETQY
clone_size: NA; j_call: TRBJ1-2; v_call: TRBV6-5; cdr3_aa: ASSYSKWTGDYGYT
clone_size: NA; j_call: TRBJ1-6; v_call: TRBV28; cdr3_aa: ASGLPQGGNSPLH
clone_size: NA; j_call: TRBJ1-5; v_call: TRBV28; cdr3_aa: ASSSGQVLSNQPQH
clone_size: NA; j_call: TRBJ1-5; v_call: TRBV14; cdr3_aa: ASSLGQAGQPQH
clone_size: NA; j_call: TRBJ2-1; v_call: TRBV7-2; cdr3_aa: ASSLLPGPYNEQF
clone_size: once; j_call: TRBJ2-5; v_call: TRBV18; cdr3_aa: ASSPPQAGPYETQY
clone_size: NA; j_call: TRBJ2-2; v_call: TRBV19; cdr3_aa: ASSIAGGHTGELF
clone_size: NA; j_call: TRBJ1-2; v_call: TRBV5-1; cdr3_aa: ASREGLLGYT
clone_size: NA; j_call: TRBJ1-6; v_call: TRBV27; cdr3_aa: ASSPFEGTGGSPLH
clone_size: NA; j_call: TRBJ1-3; v_call: TRBV28; cdr3_aa: ASRGGTPGNTIY
clone_size: NA; j_call: TRBJ1-1; v_call: TRBV7-9; cdr3_aa: ASSPRTGYMNTEAF
clone_size: NA; j_call: TRBJ2-7; v_call: TRBV21-1; cdr3_aa: ASNLFSIEQY
clone_size: once; j_call: TRBJ2-7; v_call: TRBV7-8; cdr3_aa: ATTRDRANEQY
clone_size: NA; j_call: TRBJ2-7; v_call: TRBV7-3; cdr3_aa: ASSFTLSGGYEQY